These 24 T cell receptor beta chains came from one sample sequenced in a study of T cell changes during pregnancy in multiple sclerosis. Sequencing was performed with immunoSEQ multiplex PCR; in TCRdb, only in-frame clones are kept and a portion is missing. Altogether over 100,000 clones are present, more than 85% being singletons, with the ten largest covering more than 1.5%. The sequencing used peripheral blood, collected in the third trimester of pregnancy. Receptor source: a female donor with multiple sclerosis, enrolled in a pregnancy study.

This clone came up once. The chain has TRBV6-1 and TRBJ1-1; TRBD1 might be the D (5 bases). CDR3 length equals 14 residues. Trimming took off 2 bases at V and 11 bases at J, with 18 bases between the two ends. CDR1 and CDR2 from the germline V gene are MNHNS and SASEGT. The CDR3 spells CASSEFSRARGAFF. DNA for the CDR3: TGTGCCAGCAGTGAATTCTCCAGGGCGCGGGGTGCTTTCTTT.

This chain links TRBV28 with TRBJ2-2; 7 positions match TRBD2. V lost 6 bases to trimming and J lost 3 bases; unmatched junction nucleotides: 4. The length of the CDR3 is 14 residues. The V gene's germline CDR1 is MDHEN and CDR2 SYDVKM. CDR3 sequence: CASRKSGDTGELFF. CDR3 coding DNA: TGTGCCAGCAGAAAGAGCGGGGACACCGGGGAGCTGTTTTTT.

This chain uses TRBV19 with TRBJ1-2; 9 positions agree with TRBD1. This CDR3 comprises 12 residues. The germline V gene has CDR1 LNHDA and CDR2 SQIVND (reference sequence). The V and J ends lost 8 bases and 8 bases, in that order; junction bases with no gene match: 6. This CDR3 is CASSTGGYGYTF. The CDR3 DNA reads as TGTGCCAGTTCGACAGGGGGATACGGCTACACCTTC.

The genes are TRBV5-1 and TRBJ2-3; 7 positions match TRBD2. CDR3 length: 15 residues. In germline, CDR1 is SGHRS, CDR2 YFSETQ. With 0 bases clipped from V and 5 bases from J, the junction kept 6 bases outside the gene matches. Written as DNA, the CDR3 is TGCGCCAGCAGCTTGGAGGCGGGAGCGCAAGATACGCAGTATTTT. This translates into CASSLEAGAQDTQYF.

V is TRBV4-2 and J is TRBJ1-1, with TRBD1 matching over 7 bases. CDR1 is LGHNA, CDR2 YNFKEQ, per germline. The CDR3 is made up of 16 amino acids. V trimming: 0 bases; J trimming: 3 bases; junction bases outside the gene matches: 7. The DNA of the CDR3 is TGTGCCAGCAGCCAAGATAAGGACAGGCCGGACACTGAAGCTTTCTTT. Amino acids: CASSQDKDRPDTEAFF.

This sequence joins TRBV9 and TRBJ2-2; TRBD1 matches at 8 bases. Germline values: CDR1 SGDLS, CDR2 YYNGEE. The CDR3 totals 17 residues. The junction had 9 bases not matched to a gene; V was cut back by 0 bases and J by 5 bases. CDR3: CASSVGLGTGPTGELFF. The DNA of the CDR3 is TGTGCCAGCAGCGTAGGGCTCGGGACAGGTCCTACCGGGGAGCTGTTTTTT.

This rearrangement joins TRBV4-2 to TRBJ1-1, with D tentatively TRBD1 (5 bases). Germline loops: CDR1 LGHNA, CDR2 YNFKEQ. There are 12 residues in the CDR3. Trimming removed 5 bases from V and 2 bases from J, with 6 bases in between. CDR3 protein: CASSDRNTEAFF. Written as DNA, the CDR3 is TGTGCCAGCAGCGACAGAAACACTGAAGCTTTCTTT.

The chain uses TRBV2 and TRBJ2-2; possible D gene TRBD2, 5 bases. Germline assignment: CDR1 SNHLY and CDR2 FYNNEI. V gave up 1 base and J gave up 3 bases, with 9 bases separating them. There are 15 residues in the CDR3. CDR3 amino acids: CASSEVSGDTGELFF. Written as DNA, the CDR3 is TGTGCCAGCAGTGAAGTGAGCGGTGACACCGGGGAGCTGTTTTTT.

The chain joins TRBV9 to TRBJ2-7, with 8 nucleotides matching TRBD2. Germline V gives CDR1 SGDLS, CDR2 YYNGEE. Losses at the gene ends were 1 base for V and 2 bases for J; bases not matched to a gene: 8. The CDR3 is made up of 16 amino acids. In nucleotides, the CDR3 is TGTGCCAGCAGCGTAAGAGCGGGAGAAACAACCTACGAGCAGTACTTC. This translates into CASSVRAGETTYEQYF.

In this sample, this clone turned up once. The rearrangement links TRBV28 to TRBJ1-5, with unresolved D. The CDR3 is 11 amino acids. V was pared by 3 bases and J by 8 bases, with 5 bases between. Germline V gene lookup returns CDR1 MDHEN and CDR2 SYDVKM. The CDR3 region has the DNA TGTGCCAGCAGTTTGCGGGAGCCCCAGCATTTT. Its protein product is CASSLREPQHF.

The V call is TRBV30, the J call TRBJ1-2; D is undetermined. The germline V and J ends were trimmed by 4 bases and 0 bases, with 12 bases remaining between them. This CDR3 is 14 amino acids long. Germline V gene sequence: CDR1 GTSNPN, CDR2 SVGIG (reference sequence). CDR3 sequence reads: CAWNVVAPNYGYTF. For the CDR3, the DNA is TGTGCCTGGAACGTGGTGGCTCCTAACTATGGCTACACCTTC. Full variable domain (remainder filled in from reference TRBV30 and TRBJ1-2): SQTIHQWPATLVQPVGSPLSLECTVEGTSNPNLYWYRQAAGRGLQLLFYSVGIGQISSEVPQNLSASRPQDRQFILSSKKLLLSDSGFYLCAWNVVAPNYGYTFGSGTRLTVV.

V gene TRBV20-1 combines with J gene TRBJ2-7; possible D gene TRBD2, 6 bases. Looked up from germline, CDR1 is DFQATT and CDR2 is SNEGSKA (reference sequence). Trimming removed 8 bases at V and 8 bases at J, with 16 bases between. The CDR3 has 11 residues. CDR3 protein: CSPLKGGQQYF. The CDR3 bases are TGCAGTCCATTAAAGGGAGGACAGCAGTACTTC.

V and J are TRBV11-1 and TRBJ2-2, with 13 bases fitting TRBD2. Germline lookup yields CDR1 SGHAT and CDR2 FQDESV (reference sequence). The CDR3 totals 17 residues. V shed 2 bases, J shed 3 bases, and the junction held 3 bases outside the gene matches. The CDR3 DNA reads TGTGCCAGCAGCTTAACAGGGACTAGCGGGGACACCGGGGAGCTGTTTTTT. Its translation is CASSLTGTSGDTGELFF.

The V call is TRBV7-7, the J call TRBJ2-7; 10 nucleotides agree with TRBD1. The CDR3 consists of 15 residues. CDR1 and CDR2 from the germline V gene are SSHAT and FNYEAQ (reference sequence). Germline trimming cut 5 bases from V and 0 bases from J; bases unmatched to any gene: 4. The CDR3 loop is CASSSGTGDSYEQYF. CDR3 DNA sequence: TGTGCCAGCAGCAGCGGGACAGGGGACTCCTACGAGCAGTACTTC. The whole variable domain, filled in from reference TRBV7-7 and TRBJ2-7, reads GAGVSQSPRYKVTKRGQDVTLRCDPISSHATLYWYQQALGQGPEFLTYFNYEAQPDKSGLPSDRFSAERPEGSISTLTIQRTEQRDSAMYRCASSSGTGDSYEQYFGPGTRLTVT.

V gene TRBV27 combines with J gene TRBJ1-6; D not certain. The CDR3 loop spans 13 amino acids. Trimming removed 5 bases at V and 8 bases at J, with 10 bases between. Germline values: CDR1 MNHEY, CDR2 SMNVEV (reference sequence). CDR3 residues: CASSLAEYSPLHF. The CDR3, as DNA: TGTGCCAGCAGTCTAGCCGAGTATTCACCCCTCCACTTT.

The V and J genes are TRBV9 and TRBJ2-1; 10 nucleotides agree with TRBD2. The CDR3 has 15 amino acids. The V segment lost 3 bases and the J segment 4 bases; nucleotides outside the gene matches: 4. Germline V gene data show CDR1 as SGDLS and CDR2 as YYNGEE. CDR3 nucleotide sequence: TGTGCCAGCAGCGCAGGACTAGCGGTTTACAATGAGCAGTTCTTC. Its translation: CASSAGLAVYNEQFF.

The rearrangement joins TRBV6-5 to TRBJ2-1; D gene ambiguous. The V and J ends lost 2 bases and 5 bases respectively, with 4 bases between them. CDR1 and CDR2 from the germline V gene are MNHEY and SVGAGI. The CDR3 runs to 12 residues. The CDR3 DNA reads as TGTGCCAGCAGTTACCGTGACAATGAGCAGTTCTTC. Its protein is CASSYRDNEQFF.

The gene calls are TRBV6-6 and TRBJ1-3, with D uncertain. There are 14 residues in the CDR3. Germline V gene sequence: CDR1 MNHNY, CDR2 SVGAGI (reference sequence). V was pared by 2 bases and J by 4 bases, with 9 bases between. CDR3 DNA: TGTGCCAGCAGTTACAAGGAGGGAGGAAACACCATATATTTT. Encoded protein: CASSYKEGGNTIYF.

The rearrangement uses TRBV6-5 and TRBJ2-7; no definite D call. The CDR3 runs to 14 residues. CDR1 is MNHEY, CDR2 SVGAGI, per germline. V was cut by 0 bases and J by 4 bases, with 10 bases left in between. The CDR3 DNA is TGTGCCAGCAGTTACTCCGGCGCCGGGTACGAGCAGTACTTC. Amino acids: CASSYSGAGYEQYF.

V is TRBV4-2 and J is TRBJ1-1; a possible D gene is TRBD1 (6 bases). Germline V gene sequence: CDR1 LGHNA, CDR2 YNFKEQ. The CDR3 has 17 residues. V lost 2 bases and J lost 5, with 21 bases in between. CDR3 in amino acids: CASSQHLSPDRRTEAFF. The CDR3 nucleotides are TGTGCCAGCAGCCAACATCTTTCCCCCGACAGGAGGACTGAAGCTTTCTTT.

The chain joins TRBV5-1 to TRBJ2-3, with TRBD2 matching 13 bases. The CDR3 sequence is 22 residues long. V was pared by 2 bases and J by 2 bases, with 20 bases of the junction left unmatched. Germline V gene data show CDR1 as SGHRS and CDR2 as YFSETQ. DNA for the CDR3: TGCGCCAGCAGCTTTACACCCCTGGGACTAGCGGGATTACGGCACCCCACAGATACGCAGTATTTT. Encoded protein: CASSFTPLGLAGLRHPTDTQYF.

This clone occurred once. The V gene is TRBV19, the J gene TRBJ1-5, with D possibly matching TRBD1 (5 bases). This CDR3 region has 14 residues. CDR1 and CDR2 (germline): LNHDA, SQIVND (reference sequence). The V end lost 5 bases, the J end lost 0 bases, and 8 bases lay between the germline ends. The CDR3 DNA reads as TGTGCCAGTAGTCGACAGTCTAGCAATCAGCCCCAGCATTTT. This sequence encodes CASSRQSSNQPQHF.

This chain connects TRBV28 to TRBJ2-1, with a weak D call TRBD1 (6 bases). Germline V gives CDR1 MDHEN, CDR2 SYDVKM. The V gene lost 3 bases and the J gene lost 4 bases, with 10 bases spanning the gap. The CDR3 spans 14 residues. The CDR3 DNA is TGTGCCAGCAGTTTCTACAGGGAATACAATGAGCAGTTCTTC. As protein: CASSFYREYNEQFF.

The genes are TRBV5-3 and TRBJ2-7; D is possibly TRBD2 (6 bases). TRBV5-3 belongs to the ORF category, with a function that is uncertain. Between the trimmed V and J ends, which lost 2 bases and 4 bases, there was a span of 16 bases. The CDR3 consists of 15 residues. The CDR3 sequence is CARSFLGTHIYEQYF. The CDR3 nucleotides are TGTGCCAGAAGCTTCCTCGGGACTCACATTTACGAGCAGTACTTC.